These 30 T cell receptor beta chains originate from one sample sequenced in a study of cytomegalovirus exposure and HLA in healthy donors. The study ran its PCR with 60 Vbeta and 13 Jbeta primers. Libraries were prepared by immunoSEQ multiplex PCR; TCRdb keeps only in-frame clonotypes and omits some of them. Here the sample spans 200,000 to 300,000 clones, more than 75% being singletons. The sequencing sample was made of PBMCs. The receptors were gathered from a woman aged 40 to 55 in good health and CMV-seropositive.

The CDR3 nucleotides are TGTGCCAGCAGTTTATCGAACAGGGCTGGAAACACCATATATTTT. This gives the protein CASSLSNRAGNTIYF. The chain carries TRBV27 and TRBJ1-3; TRBD1 is a possible D gene (6 bases). Trimming left V 0 bases short and J 2 bases short, with 8 bases between. This CDR3 has 15 residues. Germline V gives CDR1 MNHEY, CDR2 SMNVEV (reference sequence).

The CDR3 spells CASSSLTLGGDSPLHF. In DNA, the CDR3 is TGTGCCAGCAGTTCCCTGACCCTGGGAGGTGATTCACCCCTCCACTTT. The chain combines TRBV27 with TRBJ1-6; D unclear. Germline V gene data show CDR1 as MNHEY and CDR2 as SMNVEV (reference sequence). V dropped 4 bases and J dropped 8 bases, with 18 bases sitting between them. The CDR3 contains 16 residues.

The chain couples TRBV5-6 to TRBJ1-1; no reliable D call. The CDR3 is 11 amino acids. Trimming shortened V by 7 bases and J by 4 bases, and 8 bases separated the two germline ends. Germline lookup yields CDR1 SGHDT and CDR2 YYEEEE. CDR3 sequence reads: CASHFGTEAFF. The CDR3 DNA is TGTGCCAGCCACTTTGGCACTGAAGCTTTCTTT.

The chain combines TRBV10-3 with TRBJ1-6; no clear D gene. The CDR3 spans 14 residues. Germline V CDR1 and CDR2: ENHRY, SYGVKD. With 3 bases removed from V and 7 bases from J, the gap between germline ends came to 10 bases. CDR3 in DNA: TGTGCCATCAGTGACGAGGTTATCAATTCACCCCTCCACTTT. This encodes CAISDEVINSPLHF.

This rearrangement joins TRBV9 to TRBJ2-2, with TRBD2 matching over 8 bases. The CDR3 runs to 17 residues. Losses at the gene ends were 0 bases for V and 6 bases for J; bases not matched to a gene: 10. CDR1 and CDR2 (germline): SGDLS, YYNGEE. In DNA form, the CDR3 reads TGTGCCAGCAGCGTAGCTGGGGGAAGCGGGAGATCCGGGGAGCTGTTTTTT. Protein sequence: CASSVAGGSGRSGELFF.

In DNA, the CDR3 is TGTGCCAGCTCACCGCGGGTCTACTACGAGCAGTACTTC. As protein: CASSPRVYYEQYF. The genes are TRBV18 and TRBJ2-7; perhaps TRBD2 as D (5 bases). The CDR3 extends over 13 amino acids. In germline, CDR1 is KGHSH, CDR2 LQKENI. Trimming pared 3 bases from V and 3 bases from J, leaving 9 bases between.

The chain links TRBV5-4 to TRBJ2-7; 8 bases match TRBD1. CDR1 SGHNT and CDR2 YYREEE come from the germline V gene (reference sequence). This CDR3 spans 15 amino acids. The V segment lost 3 bases and the J segment 2 bases; nucleotides outside the gene matches: 7. The CDR3: CASSSDRAFPYEQYF. In nucleotides, the CDR3 is TGTGCCAGCAGCTCGGACAGGGCGTTTCCCTACGAGCAGTACTTC.

The V call is TRBV6-1, the J call TRBJ2-5, with 8 bases fitting TRBD1. With the DNA end fitting TRBJ2-7 better, the J assignment may be wrong. From germline, CDR1 is MNHNS and CDR2 SASEGT. This CDR3 region has 14 residues. The CDR3, as DNA: TGTGCCGGAGACAGGGGAATCAAGGGCCACGAGCAGTACTTC. It is translated as CAGDRGIKGHEQYF.

The gene calls are TRBV7-2 and TRBJ1-2; 10 bases fit TRBD1. This CDR3 is built from 16 residues. V lost 5 bases and J lost 2; bases outside the gene matches: 8. Germline CDR1 is SGHTA and CDR2 is FQGNSA. The CDR3 coding sequence is TGTGCCAGCAGCCCGGCGGGACAGGGGTTCAACTATGGCTACACCTTC. Residues: CASSPAGQGFNYGYTF.

The rearrangement joins TRBV6-6 to TRBJ2-5; 8 bases fit TRBD2. The J call is in doubt because the DNA end fits TRBJ2-7 better. This CDR3 spans 14 amino acids. Germline V gives CDR1 MNHNY, CDR2 SVGAGI (reference sequence). The CDR3 DNA reads TGTGCCAGCGCCTCGGGACTAGGTCCCTACGAGCAGTACTTC. Encoded protein: CASASGLGPYEQYF.

Concerning this clone itself: Other nucleotide sequences from this sample produce the same CDR3. The genes are TRBV5-1 and TRBJ1-1; D possibly corresponds to TRBD1 (5 bases). Trimming shortened V by 2 bases and J by 1 base, and 6 bases separated the two germline ends. The CDR3 covers 13 residues. CDR1 and CDR2 (germline): SGHRS, YFSETQ. CDR3 sequence reads: CASSLGANTEAFF. For the CDR3, the DNA is TGCGCCAGCAGCTTAGGGGCGAACACTGAAGCTTTCTTT.

The chain joins TRBV5-1 to TRBJ1-4; maybe TRBD1 (5 bases). Germline-derived CDR1 and CDR2 are SGHRS and YFSETQ. V was pared by 2 bases and J by 7 bases, with 12 bases between. This CDR3 region has 14 residues. DNA of the CDR3: TGCGCCAGCAGCTTAGGGCAGGGTAGTGAAAAACTGTTTTTT. Amino acid sequence: CASSLGQGSEKLFF.

The chain is built from TRBV7-2 and TRBJ1-4; D not certain. The CDR3 length is 14 residues. Germline V gives CDR1 SGHTA, CDR2 FQGNSA. Trimming stripped 5 bases from V and 7 bases from J, with 14 bases between. The CDR3, as DNA: TGTGCCAGCAGCCCCACGGGTTCTGGTGAAAAACTGTTTTTT. It yields the protein CASSPTGSGEKLFF.

The gene calls are TRBV7-3 and TRBJ2-2; 10 bases line up with TRBD1. CDR3 size: 17 residues. Germline assignment: CDR1 SGHTA and CDR2 FQGTGA. V lost 5 bases to trimming and J lost 2 bases; unmatched junction nucleotides: 8. The CDR3 DNA sequence: TGTGCCAGCAGCATTGGGACAGGGGTCATAAACACCGGGGAGCTGTTTTTT. Its protein product is CASSIGTGVINTGELFF.

On this clone itself: At one end the junction does not follow the germline gene, possibly because of a read error. The gene calls are TRBV7-2 and TRBJ2-3; 10 positions agree with TRBD1. This CDR3 spans 16 amino acids. Per germline, CDR1 SGHTA and CDR2 FQGNSA. The CDR3 reads CAGSLGDRGSTDTQYF. In DNA, the CDR3 is TGTGCCGGCAGCTTAGGGGACAGGGGAAGCACAGATACGCAGTATTTT.

In its sample, this clone was seen once. The CDR3 DNA follows: TGTGCCAGCAGCCGTAAGGGTACCGGGACAGTATTAGGGGAGCAGTTCTTC. Translated: CASSRKGTGTVLGEQFF. The chain links TRBV7-6 to TRBJ2-1; 7 bases map to TRBD1. The CDR3 runs to 17 residues. Trimming removed 5 bases from V and 10 bases from J; junction bases left unmatched: 20. Per germline, CDR1 SGHVS and CDR2 FNYEAQ.

The gene calls are TRBV7-2 and TRBJ2-7, with D possibly being TRBD1 (5 bases). Germline V gives CDR1 SGHTA, CDR2 FQGNSA. The CDR3 consists of 13 residues. V lost 5 bases and J 4 bases, leaving 12 bases between the germline ends. CDR3: CASSPGPGYEQYF. In DNA, the CDR3 is TGTGCCAGCAGCCCTGGGCCAGGGTACGAGCAGTACTTC.

In DNA, the CDR3 is TGTGCCAGCAGCGTAGGACAGCCTGAATTCTATGGCTACACCTTC. This gives the protein CASSVGQPEFYGYTF. The chain carries TRBV9 and TRBJ1-2; TRBD1 is a possible D gene (5 bases). CDR1 SGDLS and CDR2 YYNGEE come from the germline V gene. Between the trimmed V and J ends, which lost 0 bases and 4 bases, there was a span of 13 bases. CDR3 length: 15 amino acids.

This clone has just a few counts. The chain employs TRBV29-1 and TRBJ2-1; 9 nucleotides agree with TRBD2. This CDR3 region has 15 residues. The trim removed 3 bases at V and 0 bases at J, leaving 3 bases unmatched. Germline V gene lookup returns CDR1 SQVTM and CDR2 ANQGSEA. The CDR3 bases are TGCAGCGTTGACTTAGCGGGGGTCTCCTACAATGAGCAGTTCTTC. Its translation: CSVDLAGVSYNEQFF.

The rearrangement uses TRBV18 and TRBJ1-1; 9 positions agree with TRBD1. The CDR3 runs 15 residues. Germline trimming cut 2 bases from V and 5 bases from J; bases unmatched to any gene: 6. Germline-derived CDR1 and CDR2 are KGHSH and LQKENI. CDR3 protein: CASSPLDRGGTEAFF. In DNA form, the CDR3 reads TGTGCCAGCTCACCATTGGACAGGGGAGGAACTGAAGCTTTCTTT.

V gene TRBV5-1 combines with J gene TRBJ2-1, with 9 nucleotides matching TRBD1. This CDR3 contains 15 residues. Per the germline V gene, CDR1 is SGHRS and CDR2 is YFSETQ. V gave up 4 bases and J gave up 10 bases; unmatched junction bases: 12. CDR3 region: CASSTRDREGVEQFF. The CDR3 DNA follows: TGCGCCAGCAGCACCCGGGACAGGGAAGGGGTGGAGCAGTTCTTC.

The chain carries TRBV7-2 and TRBJ2-3; a possible D gene is TRBD2 (6 bases). V gave up 0 bases and J gave up 6 bases, with 16 bases separating them. The CDR3 sequence is 16 residues long. CDR1 is SGHTA, CDR2 FQGNSA, per germline. The CDR3 DNA follows: TGTGCCAGCAGCTTAGCCGCGGGGCCCTTTGGCGATACGCAGTATTTT. The encoded protein is CASSLAAGPFGDTQYF.

The chain couples TRBV30 to TRBJ2-3; D remains ambiguous. The CDR3 has 15 residues. Looked up from germline, CDR1 is GTSNPN and CDR2 is SVGIG (reference sequence). V lost 0 bases and J lost 0, with 10 bases in between. CDR3 nucleotides: TGTGCCTGGAGTGTACTCTTCCCTAGCACAGATACGCAGTATTTT. Amino acid sequence: CAWSVLFPSTDTQYF.

V and J are TRBV7-3 and TRBJ2-7; no firm D call. V was clipped by 0 bases and J by 0 bases, with 9 bases between them. This CDR3 is 15 amino acids long. Germline CDR1 and CDR2: SGHTA and FQGTGA. CDR3 region: CASSLTAVPSYEQYF. The CDR3 DNA sequence: TGTGCCAGCAGCTTAACGGCGGTACCCTCCTACGAGCAGTACTTC.

The table lists this clone with a count of one. This sequence joins TRBV4-3 and TRBJ2-1; 7 bases align to TRBD2. This CDR3 has 16 amino acids. Germline-derived CDR1 and CDR2 are LGHNA and YSLEER. The ends lost 1 base at V and 3 bases at J; junction bases unmatched: 6. Here the CDR3 reads CASSQGREGRYNEQFF. The DNA for the CDR3 is TGCGCCAGCAGCCAAGGGAGGGAGGGCCGCTACAATGAGCAGTTCTTC.

V gene TRBV30 combines with J gene TRBJ1-2; 11 nucleotides agree with TRBD1. Trimming cost V 3 bases and J 8 bases; bases outside gene matches: 8. The length of the CDR3 is 14 residues. The germline gives CDR1 GTSNPN, CDR2 SVGIG (reference sequence). The CDR3 DNA reads as TGTGCCTGGAGCCCAGGGACAGGGGGTAACGGCTACACCTTC. Its protein is CAWSPGTGGNGYTF.

The CDR3 coding sequence is TGTGCCACCCAAACAGGGGTTTTTGGTGGCTACACCTTC. Its protein is CATQTGVFGGYTF. The chain is built from TRBV10-3 and TRBJ1-2; 7 nucleotides line up with TRBD1. V trimming: 10 bases; J trimming: 7 bases; junction bases outside the gene matches: 12. This CDR3 spans 13 amino acids. Germline V gene data show CDR1 as ENHRY and CDR2 as SYGVKD.

The rearrangement joins TRBV4-1 to TRBJ1-2; no reliable D call. In germline, CDR1 is MGHRA, CDR2 YSYEKL. V lost 0 bases and J lost 4, with 12 bases in between. The CDR3 covers 15 residues. The CDR3 DNA follows: TGCGCCAGCAGCCAAGACAGGATAGGGAGCTATGGCTACACCTTC. Translating it yields CASSQDRIGSYGYTF.

The chain is built from TRBV7-8 and TRBJ2-3; D possibly corresponds to TRBD1 (5 bases). Germline V CDR1 and CDR2: SGHVS, FQNEAQ. The V end lost 3 bases, the J end lost 2 bases, and 15 bases lay between the germline ends. The length of the CDR3 is 16 residues. The CDR3 nucleotides are TGTGCCAGCAGCTTTCCCCGACAGTTCGCCACAGATACGCAGTATTTT. It specifies CASSFPRQFATDTQYF.

The chain employs TRBV2 and TRBJ1-4; no clear D gene. The CDR3 is made up of 16 amino acids. Germline CDR1 SNHLY, CDR2 FYNNEI. V lost 2 bases to trimming and J lost 0 bases, with 10 bases between them. CDR3 residues: CASSERVIATNEKLFF. CDR3 DNA: TGTGCCAGCAGTGAAAGAGTAATTGCAACTAATGAAAAACTGTTTTTT.